The clone carrying this TCR beta chain was seen a few times. Its specificity is unknown. This record comes from a study of beta chain features in type 1 diabetes. Every bit of the isolated RNA underwent reverse transcription, so sequencing read expressed TCRB transcripts. Sequenced by immunoSEQ multiplex PCR; TCRdb stores in-frame clones only, minus some. The sample comprises about half a million clones, 30% of which are singletons, and about 0.06% rests with the top ten. Cells sorted by CD45RO/CCR7/CD25/CD127/CD95/CD27 comprised CD4+ naive, central memory, regulatory and stem cell-like memory cells. Whole-study findings and limits: A definitive answer on HLA type influencing TCRB rearrangement was not reached here. For cells with high TCR expression, cDNA sequencing could yield over-representation. Moderately but significantly shorter TCRB CDR3s were found in Type 1 diabetes patients in all four CD4+ subsets.

There are 16 residues in the CDR3. Germline V lookup: CDR1 KGHSH, CDR2 LQKENI. V lost 3 bases and J lost 3, with 16 bases in between. The sequence was collected from a man aged 18 to 29 in good health. The specimen sequenced was naive CD4+ T cells from blood. The chain has TRBV18 and TRBJ2-3; perhaps TRBD1 as D (6 bases). CDR3 nucleotides: TGTGCCAGCTCACCTACAGGGCTCGCCAGGACAGATACGCAGTATTTT. It yields the protein CASSPTGLARTDTQYF.